This TCR beta chain was identified in a study of T cells in Graves' hyperthyroidism and ophthalmopathy. This CDR3 comprises 14 residues. The trim removed 4 bases at V and 2 bases at J, leaving 2 bases unmatched. Germline V gives CDR1 DFQATT, CDR2 SNEGSKA (reference sequence). This clonotype has at least ten counts. Aged 18 to 65, the patients had hyperthyroidism that was newly diagnosed and had lasted under 2 months. Every diagnosis used clinical symptoms, serum thyroxine and TRAb, thyroid ultrasound and orbital computed tomography. The CDR3 regions of TCR beta were amplified from RNA transcripts. HTBI primers were the set used in a first-round RT-PCR of the TCR CDR3. TCRdb ran MiXCR on the multiplex PCR reads and lists one entry per CDR3 protein. The sample records about 160,000 distinct CDR3 sequences, over 8% being singletons.

Material: blood. The chain is built from TRBV20-1 and TRBJ2-7; 13 bases line up with TRBD2. This clonotype originated in a woman younger than 30 with Graves' hyperthyroidism that later progressed to Graves' ophthalmopathy. DNA for the CDR3: TGCAGTGCTAAAACTAGCGGGGGGGCCTACGAGCAGTACTTC. Residues: CSAKTSGGAYEQYF.